This TCR beta chain was obtained from a study of blood T cell repertoires in COVID-19 (dated by TCRdb to the early 2020s). Concerning the study at large: Samples from collaborators originated in the United States, Italy and Spain and spanned both the acute and convalescent phases of COVID-19. The material from the prospective study consisted of cDNA or gDNA derived from T cells, B-cell-depleted T cells, or PBMCs. Deeply sampled blood TCRbeta repertoires from subjects exposed to, actively infected with, or recovered from COVID-19 were included in the dataset. The repertoires were released in a freely available public database intended as a resource for research on the immune response to SARS-CoV-2. The samples were drawn from two sources: the first 160 participants of the ongoing ImmuneRACE study, and over 1,000 subjects contributed by 6 global collaborators. A de-identified subject ID, COVID-19 status, age in years and sex were almost always included in the sample metadata. Where available, HLA class I and class II types were taken from metadata supplied by the sample provider and were not determined by assay-based typing. Study-level results and caveats: How much clinical and demographic metadata was included differed by source and by participant, and the metadata was provided uncurated.

From the germline V gene, CDR1 is MDHEN and CDR2 is SYDVKM. The germline ends are 23 bases apart after V is trimmed by 3 bases and J by 0 bases. CDR3 length: 19 amino acids, cysteine to phenylalanine. Solely the CDR3 DNA is kept, with 57 bases framed from the first base. The immunoSEQ Assay, a bias-controlled multiplex PCR, was used to amplify TCRbeta CDR3 regions from genomic DNA. Regarding the original processing steps: The number of nucleated cells in each sample was estimated from the amplification of reference gene primers within the assay. To quantify the absolute abundance of each unique TCRbeta CDR3 rearrangement, sequence reads were collapsed and filtered. For each sample, productive Simpson clonality was calculated by taking the square root of Simpson's diversity index across productive rearrangements. TCRdb limited this immuneACCESS table to in-frame rearrangements with V and J called. A share of clones is missing; checked studies link under half to unresolved V genes, and the rest is unexplained. The DNA was the basis for D and trimming; V, J and clone size are from that table. This sample gives about 160,000 clones in total; around 84% of them show up just once. Of the sample, approximately 19% is held by the ten largest clones.

The collaborating institutions used their own protocols to collect whole blood in K2EDTA tubes. For TCRbeta analysis, collaborators shipped samples in one of three forms: frozen whole blood, isolated PBMCs, or DNA extracted from either of those sample types. This clone was seen once. Its antigen remains unidentified. No clone much larger than this one lies a single base away; base qualities are absent. The chain links TRBV28 with TRBJ1-2; TRBD1 is perhaps the D gene, given 5 matching bases. Sequencing input: peripheral blood. The receptor was isolated from a woman over 75 with acute or convalescent COVID-19. The CDR3 corresponds to CASSFFVDRGSIANYGYTF. The sequenced DNA is TGTGCCAGCAGTTTTTTTGTGGATAGGGGATCCATAGCTAACTATGGCTACACCTTC.